The 22 T cell receptor beta chains reported below all come from one sample, sequenced in a study of blood T cells in healthy people across ages. It was with a sample-barcoded 5' primer and a J-beta primer mix that a second PCR of roughly 7 to 12 cycles was run. MiXCR, run by TCRdb on the 5' RACE reads, gives a single entry per CDR3 protein. This table has 550,000 to 600,000 distinct CDR3 sequences, 27% appearing once. Sample: blood. All receptors derive from a woman in her 70s in good health.

This clonotype was seen a handful of times. The chain joins TRBV7-2 to TRBJ2-1; D gene unclear. The CDR3 has 11 residues. Germline V lookup: CDR1 SGHTA, CDR2 FQGNSA. Trimming removed 4 bases at V and 12 bases at J, with 10 bases between. DNA for the CDR3: TGTGCCAGCAGCTCGACGAAAACGCAGTTCTTC. This gives the protein CASSSTKTQFF.

The V call is TRBV4-3, the J call TRBJ2-6; 8 bases line up with TRBD1. V dropped 3 bases and J dropped 0; count of bases not matched to a gene: 7. The CDR3 contains 18 residues. Per the germline V gene, CDR1 is LGHNA and CDR2 is YSLEER. CDR3 sequence (DNA): TGCGCCAGCAGCCAGCGGAGACAGGGGCTCTCTGGGGCCAACGTCCTGACTTTC. This encodes CASSQRRQGLSGANVLTF.

This clonotype was seen more than once but under ten times. The chain combines TRBV14 with TRBJ1-4; 10 bases match TRBD1. The CDR3 totals 15 residues. J lost 8 bases, V lost 4 bases, and 7 bases had no gene match. In germline, CDR1 is SGHDN, CDR2 FVKESK. The CDR3 nucleotides read TGTGCCAGCAGCCCTCTAGACAGGGGGCAGGAAAAACTGTTTTTT. This sequence encodes CASSPLDRGQEKLFF.

This chain joins TRBV6-1 and TRBJ2-4, with TRBD2 as a possible D gene (6 bases). The V end lost 7 bases, the J end lost 5 bases, and 15 bases lay between the germline ends. This CDR3 has 14 residues. Germline V gene data show CDR1 as MNHNS and CDR2 as SASEGT. CDR3 region: CASINAGWENIQYF. The CDR3 nucleotides are TGTGCCAGCATAAACGCGGGGTGGGAAAACATTCAGTACTTC.

CDR3 nucleotide sequence: TGTGCCAGCGGCGGGAGTGTCGGGGGCGGCTACACCTTC. It yields the protein CASGGSVGGGYTF. The chain uses TRBV7-9 and TRBJ1-2, with a tentative D call TRBD1 (6 bases). V lost 8 bases, J lost 8 bases, and 18 bases lay in between. CDR1 is SEHNR, CDR2 FQNEAQ, per germline (reference sequence). The CDR3 sequence is 13 residues long.

The CDR3 nucleotides read TGTGCCAGCAGCACTATACTAGCGGGGGGCCCCACCGGGGAGCTGTTTTTT. Translation: CASSTILAGGPTGELFF. The rearrangement uses TRBV21-1 and TRBJ2-2; TRBD2, the table's D call, was not compared with the DNA. TRBV21-1 is designated a pseudogene. The CDR3 length is 17 residues.

This clonotype came up a few times. The chain links TRBV7-2 to TRBJ1-2; 10 nucleotides agree with TRBD1. Germline CDR1 reads SGHTA; CDR2 reads FQGNSA. Unmatched junction bases numbered 9, after V lost 4 bases and J lost 7 bases. The CDR3 consists of 15 residues. CDR3 DNA: TGTGCCAGCAGCTCCAACCGGGACAGGGGTTCTGGCTACACCTTC. This sequence encodes CASSSNRDRGSGYTF.

The J gene is TRBJ2-1, the V gene TRBV5-1, with 11 positions matching TRBD2. The V gene's germline CDR1 is SGHRS and CDR2 YFSETQ. V was clipped by 4 bases and J by 16 bases; unmatched bases: 13. This CDR3 region has 14 residues. CDR3 loop: CASSDTTSGAVGFF. The DNA for the CDR3 is TGCGCCAGCAGCGATACGACTAGCGGGGCCGTGGGATTCTTC.

The chain has TRBV6-1 and TRBJ2-1, with 7 bases aligning to TRBD1. CDR3 length equals 16 residues. Per germline, CDR1 MNHNS and CDR2 SASEGT. The ends lost 6 bases at V and 0 bases at J; junction bases unmatched: 8. CDR3 region: CASRNTGVSSYNEQFF. The CDR3 DNA is TGTGCCAGCAGAAATACAGGGGTCAGCTCCTACAATGAGCAGTTCTTC.

This chain uses TRBV3-1 with TRBJ2-2; tentatively, D is TRBD1 (5 bases). This CDR3 spans 16 amino acids. V lost 10 bases to trimming and J lost 7 bases, with 25 bases between them. Looked up from germline, CDR1 is LGHDT and CDR2 is YNNKEL (reference sequence). This CDR3 is CATALRGRGASGELFF. As DNA, the CDR3 is TGTGCCACCGCCCTAAGAGGTAGGGGCGCCAGCGGGGAGCTGTTTTTT.

This chain uses TRBV9 with TRBJ1-1; D perhaps matches TRBD1 (6 bases). V was trimmed by 4 bases and J by 11 bases, leaving 15 bases between them. The CDR3 sequence is 12 residues long. From germline, CDR1 is SGDLS and CDR2 YYNGEE. The CDR3 sequence is CASSLNGGEAFF. CDR3 bases: TGTGCCAGCAGCCTAAATGGGGGCGAGGCTTTCTTT.

This clonotype was found a few times. The rearrangement links TRBV15 to TRBJ1-1; 10 bases align to TRBD1. Germline CDR1 reads LNHNV; CDR2 reads YYDKDF (reference sequence). Trimming at V came to 2 bases and at J to 0 bases, leaving 6 bases not matched to a gene. This CDR3 has 17 residues. The CDR3, as DNA: TGTGCCACCAGCAGATCCCCGGGACAGGGGATGAACACTGAAGCTTTCTTT. It codes for CATSRSPGQGMNTEAFF. The full variable domain, rest sourced from reference TRBV15 and TRBJ1-1, is DAMVIQNPRYQVTQFGKPVTLSCSQTLNHNVMYWYQQKSSQAPKLLFHYYDKDFNNEADTPDNFQSRRPNTSFCFLDIRSPGLGDTAMYLCATSRSPGQGMNTEAFFGQGTRLTVV.

In its sample, this clonotype was seen a few times. V and J are TRBV5-1 and TRBJ2-5, with D perhaps matching TRBD2 (5 bases). V was cut by 7 bases and J by 1 base, with 14 bases left in between. CDR3 length: 14 residues. Germline-derived CDR1 and CDR2 are SGHRS and YFSETQ. CDR3 DNA: TGCGCCAGCTATCCTAGCCCACTCCAAGAGACCCAGTACTTC. Protein sequence: CASYPSPLQETQYF.

The chain uses TRBV7-9 and TRBJ1-1, with D uncertain. The CDR3 runs 15 residues. Per germline, CDR1 SEHNR and CDR2 FQNEAQ (reference sequence). The V and J ends lost 3 bases and 0 bases respectively, with 11 bases between them. The CDR3 reads CASSFDGSVNTEAFF. CDR3 DNA: TGTGCCAGCAGCTTCGACGGGAGCGTGAACACTGAAGCTTTCTTT.

CDR3 amino acids: CASSFGTGGNGYTF. The DNA of the CDR3 is TGCGCCAGCAGCTTCGGGACAGGGGGAAACGGCTACACCTTC. The chain employs TRBV5-1 and TRBJ1-2, with 11 bases fitting TRBD1. This CDR3 spans 14 amino acids. Germline loops: CDR1 SGHRS, CDR2 YFSETQ. The junction had 5 bases not matched to a gene; V was cut back by 2 bases and J by 8 bases.

This clonotype was counted a few times. The V and J genes are TRBV7-2 and TRBJ2-5, with D tentatively TRBD1 (6 bases). V was shortened by 3 bases and J by 7 bases, with 18 bases between the two germline ends. The V gene's germline CDR1 is SGHTA and CDR2 FQGNSA. This CDR3 has 15 residues. The chain's CDR3 is CASSLGTNRPGTQYF. The CDR3 region has the DNA TGTGCCAGCAGCTTGGGGACAAACCGCCCCGGGACCCAGTACTTC.

The chain uses TRBV27 and TRBJ1-3; 7 positions match TRBD1. Trimming removed 5 bases from V and 4 bases from J; junction bases left unmatched: 11. The length of the CDR3 is 16 residues. Germline lookup yields CDR1 MNHEY and CDR2 SMNVEV (reference sequence). DNA for the CDR3: TGTGCCAGCAGTCTCAGCCCGACAGGGTCCGGAAACACCATATATTTT. The encoded protein is CASSLSPTGSGNTIYF.

This clonotype was observed a few times. The chain couples TRBV7-6 to TRBJ1-3, with D possibly TRBD1 on 6 matching bases. Trimming pared 5 bases from V and 6 bases from J, leaving 17 bases between. Germline V lookup: CDR1 SGHVS, CDR2 FNYEAQ. The CDR3 runs to 15 residues. The CDR3 protein is CASSPQQGNVNTIYF. Written as DNA, the CDR3 is TGTGCCAGCAGCCCCCAACAGGGAAATGTAAACACCATATATTTT.

This clonotype occurred a few times. V usage is TRBV6-5 and J usage is TRBJ1-4; D remains ambiguous. Trimming shortened V by 0 bases and J by 10 bases, and 12 bases separated the two germline ends. This CDR3 has 14 residues. Germline loops: CDR1 MNHEY, CDR2 SVGAGI. CDR3 sequence: CASSYSEGLGKLFF. In DNA, the CDR3 is TGTGCCAGCAGTTACTCGGAGGGTTTGGGAAAACTGTTTTTT.

CDR3 region: CASSSRTGNNSPLHF. The CDR3 DNA sequence: TGTGCCAGCAGTTCAAGGACAGGGAATAATTCACCCCTCCACTTT. The J gene is TRBJ1-6, the V gene TRBV27; TRBD1 aligns across 8 bases. Germline assignment: CDR1 MNHEY and CDR2 SMNVEV (reference sequence). Trimming cost V 4 bases and J 5 bases; bases outside gene matches: 4. The CDR3 runs to 15 residues.

The chain links TRBV20-1 to TRBJ2-7; D gene unclear. The V gene's germline CDR1 is DFQATT and CDR2 SNEGSKA (reference sequence). V was clipped by 4 bases and J by 3 bases, with 7 bases between them. The CDR3 sequence is 11 residues long. CDR3 sequence (DNA): TGCAGTGCTAAGGCCTACTACGAGCAGTACTTC. It specifies CSAKAYYEQYF.

This clonotype was found a few times. The junction differs from germline at one of its ends, possibly a read error. The chain links TRBV4-1 to TRBJ2-5; D might be TRBD2 (6 bases). This CDR3 spans 13 amino acids. CDR1 is MGHRA and CDR2 is YSYEKL in the germline V gene. This chain's CDR3 is CANRRGNQGTQYF. In nucleotides, the CDR3 is TGCGCCAACAGGCGGGGAAATCAAGGGACCCAGTACTTC.